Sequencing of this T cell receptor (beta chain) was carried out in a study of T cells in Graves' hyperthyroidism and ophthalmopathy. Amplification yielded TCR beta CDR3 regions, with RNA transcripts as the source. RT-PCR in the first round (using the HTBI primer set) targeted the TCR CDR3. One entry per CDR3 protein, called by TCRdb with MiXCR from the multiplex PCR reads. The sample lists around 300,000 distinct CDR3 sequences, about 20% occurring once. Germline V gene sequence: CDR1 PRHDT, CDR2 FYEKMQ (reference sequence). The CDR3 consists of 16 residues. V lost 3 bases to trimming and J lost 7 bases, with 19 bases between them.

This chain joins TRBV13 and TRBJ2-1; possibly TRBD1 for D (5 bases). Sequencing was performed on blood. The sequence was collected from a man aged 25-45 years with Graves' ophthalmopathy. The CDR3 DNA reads TGTGCCAGCAGCTTCATCTTACAGGACCAGGGTAATGAGCAGTTCTTC. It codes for CASSFILQDQGNEQFF.